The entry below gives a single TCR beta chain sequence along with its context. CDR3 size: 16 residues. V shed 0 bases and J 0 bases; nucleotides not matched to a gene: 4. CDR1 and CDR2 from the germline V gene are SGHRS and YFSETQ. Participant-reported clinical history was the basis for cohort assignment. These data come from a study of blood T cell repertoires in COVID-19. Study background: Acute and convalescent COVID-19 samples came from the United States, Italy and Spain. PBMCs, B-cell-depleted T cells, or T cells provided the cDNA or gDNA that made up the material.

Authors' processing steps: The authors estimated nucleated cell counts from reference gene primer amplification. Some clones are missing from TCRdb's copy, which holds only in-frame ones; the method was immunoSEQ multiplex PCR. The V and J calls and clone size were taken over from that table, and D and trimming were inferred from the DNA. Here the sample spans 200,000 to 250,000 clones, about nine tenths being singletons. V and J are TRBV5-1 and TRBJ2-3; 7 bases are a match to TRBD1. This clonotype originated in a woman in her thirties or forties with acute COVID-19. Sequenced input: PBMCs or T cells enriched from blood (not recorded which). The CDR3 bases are TGCGCCAGCAGCTTGGCCACAGGGGCTAGCACAGATACGCAGTATTTT. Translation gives CASSLATGASTDTQYF.